Each of the 8 T cell receptor beta chains below was sequenced from the same sample in a study of vaccination effects on CD4 cells after COVID-19. What these receptors recognize is not known. Antigen-specific CD4+ T cells were expanded with viral peptide pools in the ViraFEST assay before sequencing. Having been cultured for ten to eleven days, the cells underwent CD4+ T cell isolation. TCRdb's copy holds only in-frame clones and misses some; the assay was immunoSEQ multiplex PCR. The repertoire holds tens of thousands of clones, with roughly 72% as singletons. Sequences were derived from CD4+ T cells from PBMCs cultured with HCoV-229E spike peptides, sampled before COVID-19 vaccination. The source is a human donor who received a COVID-19 vaccine.

The J gene is TRBJ2-1, the V gene TRBV28; TRBD1 might be the D (8 bases). Between the trimmed V and J ends, which lost 3 bases and 2 bases, there was a span of 17 bases. The germline V gene encodes CDR1 MDHEN and CDR2 SYDVKM. This CDR3 region has 17 residues. CDR3 sequence: CASSLTGAGGTYNEQFF. In DNA, the CDR3 is TGTGCCAGCAGTTTGACAGGGGCCGGGGGGACCTACAATGAGCAGTTCTTC.

V usage is TRBV24-1 and J usage is TRBJ1-2; TRBD1 aligns across 8 bases. The CDR3 is 14 amino acids. J lost 7 bases, V lost 3 bases, and 6 bases had no gene match. In germline, CDR1 is KGHDR, CDR2 SFDVKD. The DNA of the CDR3 is TGTGCCACCAGTGATACCCGGACAGGGACTGGCTACACCTTC. It codes for CATSDTRTGTGYTF.

V and J are TRBV28 and TRBJ1-2; tentatively, D is TRBD1 (5 bases). CDR1 is MDHEN, CDR2 SYDVKM, per germline. CDR3 length equals 13 residues. V shed 7 bases and J shed 6 bases, with 15 bases lying between them. CDR3 DNA sequence: TGTGCCAGCAATTTTCGGGGGGTGAATGGCTACACCTTC. This gives the protein CASNFRGVNGYTF.

The V gene is TRBV9, the J gene TRBJ2-7, with D unresolved. The CDR3 has 19 residues. Looked up from germline, CDR1 is SGDLS and CDR2 is YYNGEE. V was pared by 0 bases and J by 2 bases, with 24 bases between. The CDR3 protein is CASSVGPLFQGLNAYEQYV. The CDR3 bases are TGTGCCAGCAGCGTAGGACCATTATTTCAAGGGTTGAACGCCTACGAGCAGTACGTC.

A single count supports this clone. The rearrangement joins TRBV30 to TRBJ2-4, with TRBD1 identical over 9 bases. The CDR3 runs to 15 residues. Per germline, CDR1 GTSNPN and CDR2 SVGIG (reference sequence). The CDR3 DNA reads as TGTGCTATCGGACAGGGGACTTTAACCAAAAACATTCAGTACTTC. Translation: CAIGQGTLTKNIQYF.

J is TRBJ1-3 and V is TRBV28, with 8 bases fitting TRBD1. This CDR3 is built from 16 residues. J gave up 2 bases and V 2 bases, and 5 bases lay outside the gene matches. From germline, CDR1 is MDHEN and CDR2 SYDVKM. The DNA for the CDR3 is TGTGCCAGCAGTTTAGATCAGGGGGCGGCTGGAAACACCATATATTTT. Translating gives CASSLDQGAAGNTIYF.

V is TRBV10-2 and J is TRBJ2-2; a weak D match, TRBD1 (5 bases). CDR1 is WSHSY and CDR2 is SAAADI in the germline V gene. The CDR3 has 17 amino acids. V dropped 2 bases and J dropped 4 bases, with 17 bases sitting between them. The CDR3 loop reads CASSERLGIRGTGELFF. CDR3 bases: TGCGCCAGCAGTGAGCGCTTGGGAATAAGGGGCACCGGGGAGCTGTTTTTT.

This chain joins TRBV7-2 and TRBJ2-5, with TRBD1 identical over 9 bases. The CDR3 has 17 amino acids. Germline CDR1 is SGHTA and CDR2 is FQGNSA. The J segment lost 4 bases and the V segment lost 1 base, leaving 10 bases of the junction unmatched. CDR3 region: CASSLVFPGQGGETQYF. The CDR3 nucleotides are TGTGCCAGCAGCTTAGTATTTCCGGGACAGGGAGGAGAGACCCAGTACTTC.